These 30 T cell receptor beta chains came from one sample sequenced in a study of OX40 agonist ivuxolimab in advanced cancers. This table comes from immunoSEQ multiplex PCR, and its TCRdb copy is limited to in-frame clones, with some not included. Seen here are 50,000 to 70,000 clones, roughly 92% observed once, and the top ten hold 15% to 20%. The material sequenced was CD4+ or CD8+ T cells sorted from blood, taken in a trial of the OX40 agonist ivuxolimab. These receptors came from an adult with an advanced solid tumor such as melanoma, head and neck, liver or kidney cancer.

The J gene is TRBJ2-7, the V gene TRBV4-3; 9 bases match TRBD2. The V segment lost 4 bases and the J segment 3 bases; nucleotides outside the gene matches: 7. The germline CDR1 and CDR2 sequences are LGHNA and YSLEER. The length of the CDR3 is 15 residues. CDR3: CASSLRSGRLYEQYF. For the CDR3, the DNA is TGCGCCAGCAGCCTACGTAGCGGGAGACTCTACGAGCAGTACTTC.

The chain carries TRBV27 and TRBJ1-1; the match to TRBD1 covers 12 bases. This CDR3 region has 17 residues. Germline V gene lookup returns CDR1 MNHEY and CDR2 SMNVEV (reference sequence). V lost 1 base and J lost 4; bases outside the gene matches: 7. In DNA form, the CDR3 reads TGTGCCAGCAGTTTATTGGGGACAGGGGGCTTGCGCACTGAAGCTTTCTTT. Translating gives CASSLLGTGGLRTEAFF.

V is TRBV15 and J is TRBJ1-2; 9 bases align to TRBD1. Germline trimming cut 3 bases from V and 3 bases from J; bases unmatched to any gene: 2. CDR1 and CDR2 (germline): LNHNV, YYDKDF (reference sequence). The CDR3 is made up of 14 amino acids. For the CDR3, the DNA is TGTGCCACCAGCAGGGACAGGGGCTACTATGGCTACACCTTC. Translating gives CATSRDRGYYGYTF.

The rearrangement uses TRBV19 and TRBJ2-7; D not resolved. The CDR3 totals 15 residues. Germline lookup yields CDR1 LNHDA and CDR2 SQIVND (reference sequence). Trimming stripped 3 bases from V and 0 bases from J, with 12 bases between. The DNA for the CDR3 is TGTGCCAGTAGTATGGGTCTACATAGCTCCTACGAGCAGTACTTC. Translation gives CASSMGLHSSYEQYF.

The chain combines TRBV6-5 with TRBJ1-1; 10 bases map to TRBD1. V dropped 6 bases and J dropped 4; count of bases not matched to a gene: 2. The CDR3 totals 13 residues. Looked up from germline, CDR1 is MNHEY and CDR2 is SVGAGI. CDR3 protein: CASRGDRGTEAFF. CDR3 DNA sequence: TGTGCCAGCAGAGGGGACAGGGGCACTGAAGCTTTCTTT.

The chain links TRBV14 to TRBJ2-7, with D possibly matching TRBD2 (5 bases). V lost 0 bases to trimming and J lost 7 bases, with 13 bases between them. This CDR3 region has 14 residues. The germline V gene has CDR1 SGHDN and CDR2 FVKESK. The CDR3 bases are TGTGCCAGCAGCCAAGATGGCCTAGCCTGGGAGCAGTACTTC. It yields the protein CASSQDGLAWEQYF.

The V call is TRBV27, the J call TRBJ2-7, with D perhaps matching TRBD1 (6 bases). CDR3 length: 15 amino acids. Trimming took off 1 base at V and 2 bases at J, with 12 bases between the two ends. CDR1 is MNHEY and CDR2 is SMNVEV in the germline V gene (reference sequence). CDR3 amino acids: CASSLWAGDPYEQYF. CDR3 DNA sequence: TGTGCCAGCAGTTTATGGGCAGGGGATCCCTACGAGCAGTACTTC.

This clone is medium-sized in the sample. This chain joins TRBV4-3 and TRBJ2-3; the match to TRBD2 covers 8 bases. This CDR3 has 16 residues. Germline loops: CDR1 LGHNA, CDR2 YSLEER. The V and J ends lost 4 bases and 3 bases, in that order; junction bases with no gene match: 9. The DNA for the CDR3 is TGCGCCAGCAGCCCCTCCCTCCGGGAGGGAACAGATACGCAGTATTTT. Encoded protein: CASSPSLREGTDTQYF.

The DNA of the CDR3 is TGTGCCAGTAGTCATGGCACTAGCGGCTACGAGCAGTACTTC. Amino acids: CASSHGTSGYEQYF. The chain combines TRBV19 with TRBJ2-7; 8 bases are a match to TRBD2. The CDR3 covers 14 residues. The V and J ends lost 5 bases and 3 bases, in that order; junction bases with no gene match: 6. Germline lookup yields CDR1 LNHDA and CDR2 SQIVND (reference sequence).

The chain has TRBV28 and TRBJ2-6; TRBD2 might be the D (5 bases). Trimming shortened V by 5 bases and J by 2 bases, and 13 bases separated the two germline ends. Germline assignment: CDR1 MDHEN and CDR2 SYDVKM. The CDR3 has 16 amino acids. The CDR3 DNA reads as TGTGCCAGCAGTACCCCCAAGGAGGCTGGGGCCAACGTCCTGACTTTC. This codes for CASSTPKEAGANVLTF. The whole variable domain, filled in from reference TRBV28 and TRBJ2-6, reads DVKVTQSSRYLVKRTGEKVFLECVQDMDHENMFWYRQDPGLGLRLIYFSYDVKMKEKGDIPEGYSVSREKKERFSLILESASTNQTSMYLCASSTPKEAGANVLTFGAGSRLTVL.

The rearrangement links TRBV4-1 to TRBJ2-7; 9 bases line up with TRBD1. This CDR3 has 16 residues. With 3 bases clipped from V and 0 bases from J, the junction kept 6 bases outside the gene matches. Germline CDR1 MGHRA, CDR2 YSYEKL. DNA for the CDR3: TGCGCCAGCAGCCAGGAACAGGGGGCACTCTCCTACGAGCAGTACTTC. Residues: CASSQEQGALSYEQYF.

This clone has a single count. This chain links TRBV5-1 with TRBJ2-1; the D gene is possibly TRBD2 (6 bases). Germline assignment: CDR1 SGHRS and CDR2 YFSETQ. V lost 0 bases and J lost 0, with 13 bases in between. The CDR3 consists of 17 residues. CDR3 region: CASSLGTTPSSYNEQFF. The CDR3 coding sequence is TGCGCCAGCAGCTTGGGGACTACGCCGAGCTCCTACAATGAGCAGTTCTTC.

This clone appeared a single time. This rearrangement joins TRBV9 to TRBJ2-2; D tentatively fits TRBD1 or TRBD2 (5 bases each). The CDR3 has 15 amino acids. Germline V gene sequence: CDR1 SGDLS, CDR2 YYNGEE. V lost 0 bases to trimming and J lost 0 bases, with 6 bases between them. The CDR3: CASSVGDPNTGELFF. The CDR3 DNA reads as TGTGCCAGCAGCGTAGGGGACCCGAACACCGGGGAGCTGTTTTTT.

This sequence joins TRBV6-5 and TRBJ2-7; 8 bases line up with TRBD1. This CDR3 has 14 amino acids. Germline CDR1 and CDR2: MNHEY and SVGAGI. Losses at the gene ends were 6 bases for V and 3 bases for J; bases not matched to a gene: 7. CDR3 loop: CASSNLGQDYEQYF. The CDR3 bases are TGTGCCAGCAGCAACCTGGGACAGGACTACGAGCAGTACTTC.

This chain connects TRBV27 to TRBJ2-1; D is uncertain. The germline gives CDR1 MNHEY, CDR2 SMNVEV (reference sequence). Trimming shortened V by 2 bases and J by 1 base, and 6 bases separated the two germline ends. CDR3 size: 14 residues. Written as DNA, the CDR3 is TGTGCCAGCAGTTTAGCATCTTCCTACAATGAGCAGTTCTTC. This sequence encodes CASSLASSYNEQFF.

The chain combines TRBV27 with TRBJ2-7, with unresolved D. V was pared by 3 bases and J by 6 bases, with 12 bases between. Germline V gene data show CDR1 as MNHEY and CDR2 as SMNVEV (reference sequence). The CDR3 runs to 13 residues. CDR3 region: CASSLGTHLEQYF. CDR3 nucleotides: TGTGCCAGCAGTTTGGGTACTCACCTCGAGCAGTACTTC.

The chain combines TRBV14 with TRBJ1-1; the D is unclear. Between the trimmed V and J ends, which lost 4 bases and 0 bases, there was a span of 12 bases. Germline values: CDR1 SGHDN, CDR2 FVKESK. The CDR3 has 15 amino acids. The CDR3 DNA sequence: TGTGCCAGCAGCCGACGGTCCTTCATGAACACTGAAGCTTTCTTT. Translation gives CASSRRSFMNTEAFF.

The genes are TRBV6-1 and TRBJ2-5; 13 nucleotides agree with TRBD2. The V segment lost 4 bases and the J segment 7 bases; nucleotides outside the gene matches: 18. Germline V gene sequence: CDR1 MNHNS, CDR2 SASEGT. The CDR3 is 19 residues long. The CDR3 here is CASSATSGRAAVSEVTQYF. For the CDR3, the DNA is TGTGCCAGCAGTGCTACTAGCGGGAGGGCCGCGGTATCAGAAGTGACCCAGTACTTC.

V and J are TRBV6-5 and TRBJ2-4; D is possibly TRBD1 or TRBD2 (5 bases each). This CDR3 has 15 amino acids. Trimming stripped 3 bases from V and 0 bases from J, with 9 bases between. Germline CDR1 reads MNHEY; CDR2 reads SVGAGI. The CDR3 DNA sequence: TGTGCCAGCAGTTATTCCGGGACAGCCAAAAACATTCAGTACTTC. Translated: CASSYSGTAKNIQYF.

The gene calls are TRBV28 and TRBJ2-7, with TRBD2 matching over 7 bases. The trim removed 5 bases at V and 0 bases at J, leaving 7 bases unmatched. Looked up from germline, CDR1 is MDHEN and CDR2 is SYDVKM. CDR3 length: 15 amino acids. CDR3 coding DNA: TGTGCCAGCAGTCCCCCGGGGGGTTACTCCTACGAGCAGTACTTC. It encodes CASSPPGGYSYEQYF.

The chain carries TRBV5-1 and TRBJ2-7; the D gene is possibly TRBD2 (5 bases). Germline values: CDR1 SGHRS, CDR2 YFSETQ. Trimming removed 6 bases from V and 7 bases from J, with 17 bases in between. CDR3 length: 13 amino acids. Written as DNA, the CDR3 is TGCGCCAGCACCCTTGGCGGGTTGGGGGAGCAGTACTTC. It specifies CASTLGGLGEQYF.

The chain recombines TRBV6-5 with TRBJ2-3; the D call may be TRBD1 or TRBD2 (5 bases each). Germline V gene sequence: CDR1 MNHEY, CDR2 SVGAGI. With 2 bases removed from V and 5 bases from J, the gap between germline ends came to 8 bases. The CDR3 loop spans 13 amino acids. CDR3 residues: CASSYGAGDTQYF. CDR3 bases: TGTGCCAGCAGTTACGGGGCGGGAGATACGCAGTATTTT.

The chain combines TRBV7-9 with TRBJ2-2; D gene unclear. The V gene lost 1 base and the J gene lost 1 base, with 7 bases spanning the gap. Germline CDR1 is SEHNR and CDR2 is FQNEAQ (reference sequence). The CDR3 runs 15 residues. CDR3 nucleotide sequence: TGTGCCAGCAGCTTAGATTGGCGGAACACCGGGGAGCTGTTTTTT. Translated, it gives CASSLDWRNTGELFF.

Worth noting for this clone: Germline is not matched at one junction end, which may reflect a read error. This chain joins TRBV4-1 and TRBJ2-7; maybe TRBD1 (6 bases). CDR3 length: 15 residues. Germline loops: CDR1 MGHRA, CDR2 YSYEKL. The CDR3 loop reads CASSQEQGYSYEQYF. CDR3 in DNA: TGCGCCAGCAGCCAGGAACAGGGATATTCCTATGAGCAGTACTTC.

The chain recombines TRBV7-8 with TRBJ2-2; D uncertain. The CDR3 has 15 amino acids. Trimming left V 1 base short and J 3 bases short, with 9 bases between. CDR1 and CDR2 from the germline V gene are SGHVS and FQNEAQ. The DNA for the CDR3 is TGTGCCAGCAGCTTAGGTACCTTCGACACCGGGGAGCTGTTTTTT. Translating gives CASSLGTFDTGELFF. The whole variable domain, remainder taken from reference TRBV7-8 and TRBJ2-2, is GAGVSQSPRYKVAKRGQDVALRCDPISGHVSLFWYQQALGQGPEFLTYFQNEAQLDKSGLPSDRFFAERPEGSVSTLKIQRTQQEDSAVYLCASSLGTFDTGELFFGEGSRLTVL.

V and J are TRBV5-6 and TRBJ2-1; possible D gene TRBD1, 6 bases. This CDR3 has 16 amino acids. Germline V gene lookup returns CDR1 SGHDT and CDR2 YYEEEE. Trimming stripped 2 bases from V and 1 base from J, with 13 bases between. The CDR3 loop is CASSFRLQGSYNEQFF. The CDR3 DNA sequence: TGTGCCAGCAGCTTCCGTCTACAGGGTTCCTACAATGAGCAGTTCTTC.

CDR3: CASSKQGWNTEAFF. CDR3 coding DNA: TGTGCCAGCAGTAAACAGGGGTGGAACACTGAAGCTTTCTTT. This chain links TRBV25-1 with TRBJ1-1; 7 nucleotides align to TRBD1. Germline V gene lookup returns CDR1 MGHDK and CDR2 SYGVNS. This CDR3 comprises 14 residues. V lost 5 bases to trimming and J lost 1 base; unmatched junction nucleotides: 4.

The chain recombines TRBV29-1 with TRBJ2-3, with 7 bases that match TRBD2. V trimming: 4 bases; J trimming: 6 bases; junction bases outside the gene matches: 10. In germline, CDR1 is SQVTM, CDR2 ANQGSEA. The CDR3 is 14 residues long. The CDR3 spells CSVVPGGSSDTQYF. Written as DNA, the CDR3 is TGCAGCGTTGTTCCTGGCGGGAGTTCTGATACGCAGTATTTT.

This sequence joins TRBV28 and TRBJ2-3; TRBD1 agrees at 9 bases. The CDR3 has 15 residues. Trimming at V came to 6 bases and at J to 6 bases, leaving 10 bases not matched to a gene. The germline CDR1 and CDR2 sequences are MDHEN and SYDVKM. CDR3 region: CASRITGTGSDTQYF. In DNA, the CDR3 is TGTGCCAGCAGGATAACCGGGACAGGGTCGGATACGCAGTATTTT.

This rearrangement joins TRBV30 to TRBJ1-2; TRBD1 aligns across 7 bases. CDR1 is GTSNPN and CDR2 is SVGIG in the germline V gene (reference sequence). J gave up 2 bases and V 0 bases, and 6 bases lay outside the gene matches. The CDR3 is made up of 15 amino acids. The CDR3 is CAWSVGLQGNYGYTF. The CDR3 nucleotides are TGTGCCTGGAGTGTAGGTTTACAGGGGAACTATGGCTACACCTTC.